Listed below are T cell receptor beta chains from one sample, sequenced in a study of T cell responses to AZD1222 COVID-19 vaccine. Assay: immunoSEQ multiplex PCR; the TCRdb copy retains only in-frame clones and omits some. The table has under 80,000 clones, roughly 85% seen once. The sample consisted of peripheral blood, taken 28 days after the second AZD1222 dose. The receptor source for this set is an adult who received the AZD1222 COVID-19 vaccine. The CDR3 runs from the conserved cysteine through the conserved F or W. D genes are given only for firm matches. Clone size is not always given. Where it is, it says once, few, many or a class for expanded clones.

clone_size j_call v_call d_call cdr3_aa cdr3_nt
once TRBJ2-3 TRBV11-1 TRBD1 CASSRDRGRADTQYF TGTGCCAGCAGCAGGGACAGGGGGCGCGCAGATACGCAGTATTTT
. TRBJ1-2 TRBV6-5 . CASSYSYLNYGYTF TGTGCCAGCAGTTACTCTTACCTCAACTATGGCTACACCTTC
few TRBJ1-3 TRBV18 . CASSPGRDSGNTIYF TGTGCCAGCTCACCCGGACGGGACTCTGGAAACACCATATATTTT
. TRBJ1-5 TRBV19 . CATTTMDSNQPQHF TGTGCCACTACTACAATGGATAGCAATCAGCCCCAGCATTTT
. TRBJ1-3 TRBV9 . CASSVAGDTIYF TGTGCCAGCAGCGTAGCTGGGGACACCATATATTTT
. TRBJ2-7 TRBV5-1 . CASSAPPTYEQYF TGCGCCAGCAGCGCCCCCCCTACCTACGAGCAGTACTTC
. TRBJ2-7 TRBV5-6 TRBD1 CASSYLGTGVLYEQYF TGTGCCAGCAGCTACCTTGGGACAGGGGTTCTCTACGAGCAGTACTTC
. TRBJ2-6 TRBV29-1 TRBD1 CSAERTGTGANVLTF TGCAGCGCAGAGCGGACAGGGACTGGGGCCAACGTCCTGACTTTC
once TRBJ1-2 TRBV19 . CASTRLNYGYTF TGTGCCAGTACCAGACTCAACTATGGCTACACCTTC
. TRBJ1-1 TRBV6-5 . CASREVRLNTEAFF TGTGCCAGCAGGGAGGTCCGATTGAACACTGAAGCTTTCTTT
. TRBJ2-7 TRBV5-1 . CASQAASGLRSYEQYF TGCGCCAGCCAGGCGGCATCGGGACTTCGTTCCTACGAGCAGTACTTC
. TRBJ2-7 TRBV7-2 TRBD2 CASSLSSPGGYEQYF TGTGCCAGCAGCTTATCGTCCCCGGGGGGCTACGAGCAGTACTTC